This TCR beta chain was retrieved from a study of vaccination effects on CD4 cells after COVID-19. Broader study findings: The study enrolled few convalescent patients and sampled no early post-infection timepoints.

Prior to sequencing, the ViraFEST assay stimulated PBMC with viral peptide pools, which expanded the antigen-specific CD4+ T cells. Subsequent to 10 days of culture, CD4+ T cells were isolated. On this clone: Its antigen is still unknown.

Method: immunoSEQ multiplex PCR; TCRdb's copy keeps in-frame clones and lacks some. The table includes tens of thousands of clones, about four fifths detected once. Germline values: CDR1 MNHEY, CDR2 SVGAGI. The CDR3 is 15 residues long. Trimming stripped 10 bases from V and 0 bases from J, with 15 bases between. This TCR was sampled from a human donor who received a COVID-19 vaccine. Sequencing was performed on CD4+ T cells from PBMCs cultured with HCoV-229E spike peptides, taken before COVID-19 vaccination. V gene TRBV6-5 combines with J gene TRBJ2-2, with TRBD2 as a possible D gene (5 bases). In DNA, the CDR3 is TGTGCCACCGCCCGCGGGTATGCGAACACCGGGGAGCTGTTTTTT. Its translation: CATARGYANTGELFF.